This T cell receptor (beta chain) is from a study of blood T cells in healthy people across ages. The second PCR ran roughly 7 to 11 cycles with a sample-barcoded 5' primer and J-beta primers. One entry per CDR3 protein, called by TCRdb with MiXCR from the 5' RACE reads. Among about 1.4 million distinct CDR3 sequences listed, roughly 60% were seen once. The CDR3 is made up of 21 amino acids. Specimen: blood. The sequence was collected from a man between 18 and 35 years old in good health. This rearrangement joins TRBV21-1 to TRBJ1-4; the DNA was not used to check the table's D call, TRBD1. TRBV21-1 is labeled a pseudogene. As DNA, the CDR3 is TGTGCCAGCAGCAAAGCGATTCAGGGGGGATGGCGATCAGCAACTAATGAAAAACTGTTTTTT. Protein product: CASSKAIQGGWRSATNEKLFF.